These 26 T cell receptor beta chains originate from one sample sequenced in a study of vaccination effects on CD4 cells after COVID-19. Antigen-specific CD4+ T cells were expanded (with viral peptide pools) by the ViraFEST assay ahead of sequencing. The culture ran for approximately 10 days before CD4+ T cells were isolated. It was between March and December 2020 that the person had a SARS-CoV-2 infection confirmed by PCR. These receptors have no identified antigens. Method: immunoSEQ multiplex PCR; TCRdb's copy keeps in-frame clones and lacks some. Of tens of thousands of clones in the sample, 73% were seen once. Sample: CD4+ T cells from PBMCs cultured with a peptide pool, taken before COVID-19 vaccination. These receptors were taken from a human donor who had a prior SARS-CoV-2 infection.

This clone was observed once. This chain uses TRBV11-2 with TRBJ2-1; TRBD2 agrees at 13 bases. Germline CDR1 reads SGHAT; CDR2 reads FQNNGV. Trimming removed 5 bases from V and 5 bases from J; junction bases left unmatched: 3. The CDR3 length is 15 residues. The CDR3 spells CASSPTSGGDNEQFF. The CDR3 DNA follows: TGTGCCAGCAGCCCCACTAGCGGGGGGGACAATGAGCAGTTCTTC.

This clone turned up a few times. The V and J genes are TRBV5-1 and TRBJ2-7, with D perhaps matching TRBD2 (5 bases). Between the trimmed V and J ends, which lost 0 bases and 0 bases, there was a span of 10 bases. The CDR3 is 15 amino acids. Germline V gene lookup returns CDR1 SGHRS and CDR2 YFSETQ. The CDR3 DNA sequence: TGCGCCAGCAGCTTGGGAGCGGTATACTCCTACGAGCAGTACTTC. Amino acid sequence: CASSLGAVYSYEQYF.

CDR3 sequence (DNA): TGTGCCAGCAGCTCGGGAGTTTATGGCTACACCTTC. Its protein product is CASSSGVYGYTF. This chain links TRBV7-9 with TRBJ1-2, with D uncertain. V dropped 4 bases and J dropped 5 bases, with 8 bases sitting between them. Per the germline V gene, CDR1 is SEHNR and CDR2 is FQNEAQ (reference sequence). The CDR3 contains 12 residues.

This clone has just a few counts. The rearrangement links TRBV7-2 to TRBJ1-2, with D perhaps matching TRBD1 (6 bases). The V and J ends lost 5 bases and 4 bases respectively, with 11 bases between them. Germline CDR1 SGHTA, CDR2 FQGNSA. The CDR3 runs 13 residues. The CDR3 nucleotides read TGTGCCAGCAGCGGCGACAGGCTCTATGGCTACACCTTC. This codes for CASSGDRLYGYTF. Looking up the rest from reference TRBV7-2 and TRBJ1-2 gives the full variable domain: GAGVSQSPSNKVTEKGKDVELRCDPISGHTALYWYRQSLGQGLEFLIYFQGNSAPDKSGLPSDRFSAERTGGSVSTLTIQRTQQEDSAVYLCASSGDRLYGYTFGSGTRLTVV.

This rearrangement joins TRBV11-3 to TRBJ2-2, with a tentative D call TRBD1 (6 bases). Trimming took off 3 bases at V and 0 bases at J, with 8 bases between the two ends. The CDR3 length is 15 residues. In germline, CDR1 is SGHNT, CDR2 YENEEA. The CDR3 is CASSFRTANTGELFF. Here the CDR3 DNA reads TGTGCCAGCAGCTTTAGGACAGCGAACACCGGGGAGCTGTTTTTT.

The V and J genes are TRBV5-1 and TRBJ2-7; 7 bases align to TRBD1. Germline V gene lookup returns CDR1 SGHRS and CDR2 YFSETQ. After removal of 0 bases from V and 3 bases from J, the junction contained 3 bases not matched to a gene. This CDR3 is built from 14 residues. As DNA, the CDR3 is TGCGCCAGCAGCTTGGCCCCAGGGGGCTACGAGCAGTACTTC. Its translation is CASSLAPGGYEQYF. The full variable domain, rest sourced from reference TRBV5-1 and TRBJ2-7, is KAGVTQTPRYLIKTRGQQVTLSCSPISGHRSVSWYQQTPGQGLQFLFEYFSETQRNKGNFPGRFSGRQFSNSRSEMNVSTLELGDSALYLCASSLAPGGYEQYFGPGTRLTVT.

V and J are TRBV4-2 and TRBJ1-6; D is undetermined. This CDR3 comprises 16 residues. V dropped 1 base and J dropped 7 bases, with 14 bases sitting between them. Germline V gene data show CDR1 as LGHNA and CDR2 as YNFKEQ. CDR3: CASSQVAQSTNSPLHF. As DNA, the CDR3 is TGTGCCAGCAGCCAAGTTGCCCAGTCGACAAATTCACCCCTCCACTTT.

The J gene is TRBJ2-1, the V gene TRBV7-3; D is perhaps TRBD1 (6 bases). This CDR3 has 13 amino acids. With 1 base removed from V and 5 bases from J, the gap between germline ends came to 6 bases. Germline V gene data show CDR1 as SGHTA and CDR2 as FQGTGA. The CDR3 coding sequence is TGTGCCAGCAGCTTAAGGACAGACAATGAGCAGTTCTTC. The encoded protein is CASSLRTDNEQFF.

This clone has only a few counts. V is TRBV7-9 and J is TRBJ1-6; TRBD1 matches 10 bases. The CDR3 is 16 residues long. In germline, CDR1 is SEHNR, CDR2 FQNEAQ (reference sequence). After removal of 3 bases from V and 10 bases from J, the junction contained 9 bases not matched to a gene. The CDR3 loop is CASSLGGTGVGSPLHF. CDR3 sequence (DNA): TGTGCCAGCAGCTTGGGGGGGACAGGGGTGGGATCACCCCTCCACTTT.

V usage is TRBV5-4 and J usage is TRBJ1-6, with D uncertain. V was trimmed by 2 bases and J by 9 bases, leaving 9 bases between them. This CDR3 has 13 amino acids. CDR1 and CDR2 (germline): SGHNT, YYREEE (reference sequence). The CDR3, as DNA: TGTGCCAGCAGCTTTGGGAGTTTTTCACCCCTCCACTTT. It is translated as CASSFGSFSPLHF.

CDR3 nucleotides: TGTGCCAGCAGCCGTGGGGGATCCGGGGAGCTGTTTTTT. Its translation is CASSRGGSGELFF. V and J are TRBV3-1 (or the pseudogene TRBV3-2) and TRBJ2-2; D could derive from TRBD1 or TRBD2 (5 bases each). This CDR3 has 13 residues. CDR1 is LGHDT, CDR2 YNNKEL, per germline (reference sequence). The V end lost 4 bases, the J end lost 6 bases, and 9 bases lay between the germline ends.

This clone came up a few times. The V call is TRBV10-3, the J call TRBJ2-7, with 10 bases that match TRBD2. Trimming cost V 6 bases and J 0 bases; bases outside gene matches: 2. The CDR3 contains 14 residues. Germline V gene lookup returns CDR1 ENHRY and CDR2 SYGVKD. CDR3 sequence: CAIRGLAASYEQYF. The CDR3 bases are TGTGCCATCAGAGGACTAGCGGCCTCCTACGAGCAGTACTTC.

The genes are TRBV7-9 and TRBJ2-2; 8 bases are shared with TRBD2. The V segment lost 5 bases and the J segment 5 bases; nucleotides outside the gene matches: 4. The CDR3 is made up of 14 amino acids. The germline V gene encodes CDR1 SEHNR and CDR2 FQNEAQ (reference sequence). CDR3: CASSATSGTGELFF. CDR3 coding DNA: TGTGCCAGCAGCGCCACTAGCGGTACCGGGGAGCTGTTTTTT.

This clone appeared a single time. The rearrangement uses TRBV24-1 and TRBJ2-1; 7 nucleotides match TRBD1. CDR1 is KGHDR, CDR2 SFDVKD, per germline. V lost 4 bases and J lost 5; bases outside the gene matches: 10. The CDR3 is made up of 16 amino acids. The CDR3 loop reads CATSELDRPGHNEQFF. CDR3 in DNA: TGTGCCACCAGTGAACTGGACAGGCCGGGACACAATGAGCAGTTCTTC.

The chain combines TRBV11-1 with TRBJ2-3, with D possibly matching TRBD2 (5 bases). Germline V lookup: CDR1 SGHAT, CDR2 FQDESV (reference sequence). Trimming took 4 bases from V and 2 from J, leaving 10 bases between them. CDR3 length: 14 residues. The CDR3 DNA reads as TGTGCCAGCAGCTACGCAGGACTCACAGATACGCAGTATTTT. Amino acids: CASSYAGLTDTQYF.

This chain joins TRBV12-3 or TRBV12-4 and TRBJ2-3, with D hard to call. The V end was cut by 3 bases, the J end by 5 bases, with 3 bases between. This CDR3 contains 11 residues. CDR3 coding DNA: TGTGCCAGCAGTTTTCGAGATACGCAGTATTTT. This codes for CASSFRDTQYF.

This chain's CDR3 is CASSLGILGETQYF. DNA for the CDR3: TGTGCCAGCAGCTTAGGTATTCTGGGAGAGACCCAGTACTTC. The chain uses TRBV11-2 and TRBJ2-5; D unclear. The germline CDR1 and CDR2 sequences are SGHAT and FQNNGV. The CDR3 has 14 residues. V was clipped by 1 base and J by 4 bases, with 10 bases between them.

The V call is TRBV24-1, the J call TRBJ2-5, with 7 bases fitting TRBD1. This CDR3 has 15 amino acids. V lost 5 bases and J lost 5; bases outside the gene matches: 10. CDR1 is KGHDR and CDR2 is SFDVKD in the germline V gene. The CDR3 DNA sequence: TGTGCCACCAGTGCGCCAGGGGGTCCCGGGGAGACCCAGTACTTC. Its protein is CATSAPGGPGETQYF.

The chain has TRBV11-2 and TRBJ2-1; 8 positions match TRBD2. V trimming: 4 bases; J trimming: 16 bases; junction bases outside the gene matches: 9. The CDR3 contains 12 residues. The germline CDR1 and CDR2 sequences are SGHAT and FQNNGV. CDR3 coding DNA: TGTGCCAGCAGCTCCCAGCGGGAGCGCGTTTTCTTC. This sequence encodes CASSSQRERVFF.

This clone was found a few times. The chain is built from TRBV4-2 and TRBJ1-2; D not resolved. Germline V gene lookup returns CDR1 LGHNA and CDR2 YNFKEQ. CDR3 size: 15 residues. Trimming took 3 bases from V and 4 from J, leaving 15 bases between them. CDR3 region: CASSQVAQLFYGYTF. The CDR3 region has the DNA TGTGCCAGCAGCCAGGTGGCACAGCTATTCTATGGCTACACCTTC.

CDR3 coding DNA: TGTGCCAGCAGCTTCTCTACCCCCTACGAGCAGTACTTC. It specifies CASSFSTPYEQYF. V and J are TRBV11-3 and TRBJ2-7; D uncertain. Germline values: CDR1 SGHNT, CDR2 YENEEA. CDR3 size: 13 residues. V was cut by 3 bases and J by 2 bases, with 8 bases left in between.

There are many counts of this clone. The chain joins TRBV6-1 to TRBJ1-6; tentatively, D is TRBD1 (6 bases). The CDR3 extends over 16 amino acids. The V gene's germline CDR1 is MNHNS and CDR2 SASEGT. The V gene lost 3 bases and the J gene lost 1 base, with 10 bases spanning the gap. The DNA for the CDR3 is TGTGCCAGCAGTGATATCCAGGGGTCCTATAATTCACCCCTCCACTTT. Protein product: CASSDIQGSYNSPLHF.

The chain is built from TRBV9 and TRBJ2-2; either TRBD1 or TRBD2 may fit D (6 bases each). The CDR3 runs 16 residues. V gave up 4 bases and J gave up 4 bases, with 17 bases separating them. Germline values: CDR1 SGDLS, CDR2 YYNGEE. The CDR3 nucleotides read TGTGCCAGCAGCTCCCGGGGGCAGTCGGTCACCGGGGAGCTGTTTTTT. Protein sequence: CASSSRGQSVTGELFF.

This chain connects TRBV5-4 to TRBJ2-2; 9 positions agree with TRBD2. J lost 3 bases, V lost 4 bases, and 7 bases had no gene match. Germline CDR1 SGHNT, CDR2 YYREEE (reference sequence). The CDR3 contains 16 residues. The CDR3 DNA follows: TGTGCCAGCAGCCCCGCGGGAGGGGACGACACCGGGGAGCTGTTTTTT. Translated, it gives CASSPAGGDDTGELFF.

This chain joins TRBV2 and TRBJ2-1; no reliable D call. The CDR3 loop spans 16 amino acids. With 2 bases removed from V and 0 bases from J, the gap between germline ends came to 11 bases. CDR1 and CDR2 from the germline V gene are SNHLY and FYNNEI. CDR3 DNA sequence: TGTGCCAGCAGTGAAAGAGCGCGGAGCTCCTACAATGAGCAGTTCTTC. This gives the protein CASSERARSSYNEQFF.

The chain joins TRBV6-1 to TRBJ1-2; maybe TRBD1 (6 bases). The CDR3 spans 15 residues. Looked up from germline, CDR1 is MNHNS and CDR2 is SASEGT. Trimming took 2 bases from V and 4 from J, leaving 14 bases between them. The CDR3 is CASSEPIDRLYGYTF. In DNA, the CDR3 is TGTGCCAGCAGTGAACCAATAGACAGGCTCTATGGCTACACCTTC.